Listed below are T cell receptor beta chains from one sample, sequenced in a study of shared clonotypes between healthy human individuals. Using immunoSEQ multiplex PCR, the repertoire was profiled, and TCRdb retains in-frame clones only, with some absent. Seen here are approximately 500,000 clones, approximately 78% observed once, and the top ten hold approximately 12%. Input material: PBMCs. The receptors here all came from a woman between 35 and 50 years old in good health. Some clones in this sample may be carry-over from other donors' samples. The conserved cysteine and the conserved F or W are not part of the CDR3 here. Only some rows state a clone size, as once, few, many or a class for expanded clones.

abundance: -
v_gene: TRBV5-6
j_gene: TRBJ1-4
CDR3aa: ASSLARQRNEKLF

abundance: -
v_gene: TRBV30
j_gene: TRBJ2-2
CDR3aa: AWTGRLAGDPGELF

abundance: few
v_gene: TRBV14
j_gene: TRBJ1-1
CDR3aa: ASTRLNTEAF

abundance: once
v_gene: TRBV6-5
j_gene: TRBJ2-7
CDR3aa: ASSSSGTQSYEQY

abundance: -
v_gene: TRBV30
j_gene: TRBJ1-1
CDR3aa: AWRFSWTGRGVTEAF

abundance: -
v_gene: TRBV5-1
j_gene: TRBJ2-1
CDR3aa: ASSLETSGYNEQF

abundance: -
v_gene: TRBV5-4
j_gene: TRBJ1-1
CDR3aa: ASSSRTKMNTEAF

abundance: few
v_gene: TRBV7-8
j_gene: TRBJ1-2
CDR3aa: ASSQRGWGDYGYT

abundance: -
v_gene: TRBV9
j_gene: TRBJ2-3
CDR3aa: ASSILAGGPDTQY

abundance: many
v_gene: TRBV2
j_gene: TRBJ2-5
CDR3aa: ASSEEETQY

abundance: -
v_gene: TRBV19
j_gene: TRBJ1-2
CDR3aa: ASSIRQRNYGYT

abundance: -
v_gene: TRBV28
j_gene: TRBJ2-3
CDR3aa: ASTPGTGNTDTQY

abundance: -
v_gene: TRBV30
j_gene: TRBJ2-7
CDR3aa: AWSDLYGQY

abundance: few
v_gene: TRBV28
j_gene: TRBJ2-5
CDR3aa: ASSSPSGRTQETQY

abundance: -
v_gene: TRBV15
j_gene: -
CDR3aa: ATRASGSTYEQY

abundance: many
v_gene: TRBV19
j_gene: TRBJ2-2
CDR3aa: ASSKGSGNTGELF

abundance: -
v_gene: TRBV7-3
j_gene: TRBJ1-3
CDR3aa: ASSPGTAGNTIY

abundance: -
v_gene: TRBV29-1
j_gene: -
CDR3aa: SVTEYEQY

abundance: -
v_gene: TRBV10-3
j_gene: TRBJ2-1
CDR3aa: AISGLDDNEQF

abundance: -
v_gene: TRBV5-4
j_gene: TRBJ2-1
CDR3aa: ASSFGGGYNEQF

abundance: -
v_gene: TRBV28
j_gene: TRBJ2-7
CDR3aa: ASSGTGTGTFYEQY

abundance: -
v_gene: TRBV28
j_gene: TRBJ2-2
CDR3aa: ASRAGTGGIGELF

abundance: -
v_gene: TRBV28
j_gene: TRBJ1-2
CDR3aa: ASSFRQGLFGYT

abundance: -
v_gene: TRBV11-3
j_gene: TRBJ2-5
CDR3aa: ASSFTGIQETQY

abundance: -
v_gene: TRBV29-1
j_gene: TRBJ2-2
CDR3aa: SARTSTGPLNTGELF

abundance: -
v_gene: TRBV5-1
j_gene: TRBJ2-1
CDR3aa: ASSSTGPQNEQF

abundance: -
v_gene: TRBV5-1
j_gene: TRBJ1-1
CDR3aa: ASSPQGLVNTEAF

abundance: -
v_gene: TRBV2
j_gene: TRBJ2-2
CDR3aa: ASSMDRVNTGELF

abundance: -
v_gene: TRBV2
j_gene: TRBJ2-2
CDR3aa: ASSGTGVGPTGELF

abundance: -
v_gene: TRBV5-4
j_gene: TRBJ2-3
CDR3aa: ASSLTSGGTDTQY

abundance: -
v_gene: TRBV15
j_gene: TRBJ2-6
CDR3aa: ATSNRNSGANVLT

abundance: -
v_gene: TRBV6-1
j_gene: TRBJ2-3
CDR3aa: ASSEPPGTANDTQY

abundance: -
v_gene: TRBV28
j_gene: TRBJ1-4
CDR3aa: ASSSNKGEKLF

abundance: -
v_gene: TRBV10-3
j_gene: TRBJ1-4
CDR3aa: AISEVGGREKLF

abundance: -
v_gene: TRBV6-1
j_gene: TRBJ1-4
CDR3aa: ASSEAGGRPEKLF

abundance: -
v_gene: TRBV6-4
j_gene: TRBJ1-3
CDR3aa: ASRVTSSGNTIY

abundance: -
v_gene: TRBV30
j_gene: TRBJ2-1
CDR3aa: AWRMVGFEQF

abundance: -
v_gene: TRBV6-5
j_gene: TRBJ2-5
CDR3aa: ASTKGGSPTQY

abundance: -
v_gene: TRBV9
j_gene: TRBJ2-3
CDR3aa: ASSVGGLAGDTQY

abundance: -
v_gene: TRBV7-3
j_gene: TRBJ2-3
CDR3aa: ASSPSGTSIDTQY

abundance: -
v_gene: TRBV11-1
j_gene: TRBJ2-7
CDR3aa: ASSSDRGPYEQY

abundance: -
v_gene: TRBV2
j_gene: TRBJ2-7
CDR3aa: ASSLGQVPYEQY

abundance: -
v_gene: TRBV10-3
j_gene: TRBJ2-2
CDR3aa: AISVQGFNTGELF

abundance: -
v_gene: TRBV6-1
j_gene: TRBJ1-2
CDR3aa: ASSARQGASYT

abundance: -
v_gene: TRBV29-1
j_gene: TRBJ2-7
CDR3aa: SVEIRDRPISEQY

abundance: -
v_gene: TRBV5-1
j_gene: TRBJ1-5
CDR3aa: ASSLGPGGNQPQH